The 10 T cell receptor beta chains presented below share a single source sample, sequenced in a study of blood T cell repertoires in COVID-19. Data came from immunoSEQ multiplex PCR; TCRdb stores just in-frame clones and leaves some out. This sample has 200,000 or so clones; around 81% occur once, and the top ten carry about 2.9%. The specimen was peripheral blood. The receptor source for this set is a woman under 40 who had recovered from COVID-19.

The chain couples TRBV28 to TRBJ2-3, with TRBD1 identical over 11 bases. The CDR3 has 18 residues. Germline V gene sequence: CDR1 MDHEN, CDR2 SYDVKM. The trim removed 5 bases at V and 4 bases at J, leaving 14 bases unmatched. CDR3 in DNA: TGTGCCAGCAGTCCCATCAGCCCCGGGACAGGGGGTGCAGATACGCAGTATTTT. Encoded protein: CASSPISPGTGGADTQYF. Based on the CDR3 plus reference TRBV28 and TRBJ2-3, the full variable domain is DVKVTQSSRYLVKRTGEKVFLECVQDMDHENMFWYRQDPGLGLRLIYFSYDVKMKEKGDIPEGYSVSREKKERFSLILESASTNQTSMYLCASSPISPGTGGADTQYFGPGTRLTVL.

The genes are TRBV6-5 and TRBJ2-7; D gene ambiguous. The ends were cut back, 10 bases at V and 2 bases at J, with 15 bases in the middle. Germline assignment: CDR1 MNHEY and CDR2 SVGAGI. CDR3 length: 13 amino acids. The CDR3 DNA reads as TGTGCCACCCAGGTCAGCTCTCCCTACGAGCAGTACTTC. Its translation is CATQVSSPYEQYF.

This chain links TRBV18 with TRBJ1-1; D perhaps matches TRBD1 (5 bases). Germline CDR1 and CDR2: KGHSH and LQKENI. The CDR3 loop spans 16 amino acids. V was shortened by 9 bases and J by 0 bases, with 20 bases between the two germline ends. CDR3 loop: CASLMGGARMNTEAFF. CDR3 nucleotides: TGTGCCAGTTTAATGGGGGGAGCAAGGATGAACACTGAAGCTTTCTTT.

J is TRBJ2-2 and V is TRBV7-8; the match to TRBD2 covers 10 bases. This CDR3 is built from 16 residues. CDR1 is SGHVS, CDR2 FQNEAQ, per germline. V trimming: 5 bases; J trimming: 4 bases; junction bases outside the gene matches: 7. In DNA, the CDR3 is TGTGCCAGCAGCCCCCTAGCGGGAGACCTCACCGGGGAGCTGTTTTTT. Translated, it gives CASSPLAGDLTGELFF.

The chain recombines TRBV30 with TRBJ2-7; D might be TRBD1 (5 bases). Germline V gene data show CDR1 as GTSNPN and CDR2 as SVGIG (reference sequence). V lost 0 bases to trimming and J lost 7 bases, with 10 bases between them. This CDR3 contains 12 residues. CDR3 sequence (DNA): TGTGCCTGGAGTGTAGGGGCAGGGGAGCAGTACTTC. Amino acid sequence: CAWSVGAGEQYF.

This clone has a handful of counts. For the CDR3, the DNA is TGTGCCAGCAGTCCCCTACAGAAGCGGTCAGGGGCTAAAAACATTCAGTACTTC. It specifies CASSPLQKRSGAKNIQYF. The rearrangement joins TRBV28 to TRBJ2-4; tentative D call: TRBD1 (6 bases). The germline V and J ends were trimmed by 5 bases and 4 bases, with 24 bases remaining between them. The CDR3 extends over 18 amino acids. Germline values: CDR1 MDHEN, CDR2 SYDVKM.

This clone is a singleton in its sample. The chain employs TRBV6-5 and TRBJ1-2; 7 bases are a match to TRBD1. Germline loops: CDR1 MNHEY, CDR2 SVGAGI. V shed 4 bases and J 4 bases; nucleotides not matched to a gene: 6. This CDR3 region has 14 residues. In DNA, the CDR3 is TGTGCCAGCAGTTCAACAGGGGACCTCTATGGCTACACCTTC. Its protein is CASSSTGDLYGYTF.

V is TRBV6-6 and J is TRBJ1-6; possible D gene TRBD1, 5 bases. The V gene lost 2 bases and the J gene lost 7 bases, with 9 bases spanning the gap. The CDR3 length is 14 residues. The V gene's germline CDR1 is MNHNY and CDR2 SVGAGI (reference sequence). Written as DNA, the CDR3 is TGTGCCAGCAGTTACGAAGGGGTGAATTCACCCCTCCACTTT. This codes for CASSYEGVNSPLHF.

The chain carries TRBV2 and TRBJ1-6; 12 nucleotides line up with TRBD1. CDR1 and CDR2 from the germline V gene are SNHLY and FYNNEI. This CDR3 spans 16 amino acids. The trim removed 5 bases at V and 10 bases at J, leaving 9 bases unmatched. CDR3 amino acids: CASSPMGQGAQSPLHF. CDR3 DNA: TGTGCCAGCAGTCCTATGGGACAGGGGGCGCAGTCACCCCTCCACTTT.

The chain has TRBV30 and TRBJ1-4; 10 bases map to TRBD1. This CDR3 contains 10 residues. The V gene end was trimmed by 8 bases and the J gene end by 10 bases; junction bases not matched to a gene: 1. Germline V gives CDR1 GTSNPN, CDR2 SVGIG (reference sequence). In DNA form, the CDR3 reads TGTGCCCGGACAGGGGGAAAACTGTTTTTT. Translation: CARTGGKLFF. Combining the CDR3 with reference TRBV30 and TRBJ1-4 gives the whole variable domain SQTIHQWPATLVQPVGSPLSLECTVEGTSNPNLYWYRQAAGRGLQLLFYSVGIGQISSEVPQNLSASRPQDRQFILSSKKLLLSDSGFYLCARTGGKLFFGSGTQLSVL.